This T cell receptor (beta chain) derives from a study of T cells expressing NK-cell markers. Whole-study context: According to the study, TCR beta repertoires originated from sorted CD3+CD56+NKG2C+, CD3+CD56+NKG2C- and CD3+CD56-NKG2C+ T cells. General study points: Similarly, these clonotypes led the CD3+CD56-NKG2C+ fraction as well in four donors. NKG2C+ dominant clonotypes from 6 or 7 donors made up about 1.0-7.5% of CD8+ T cells.

This CDR3 region has 14 residues. From germline, CDR1 is SNHLY and CDR2 FYNNEI. Turning to this clonotype: The antigen is unknown.

Making the TCR beta cDNA relied on 5'RACE template switching with UMIs. TCRdb derives one entry per CDR3 protein from the 5' RACE reads, leaving out DNA. Its table lists 400,000 to 500,000 distinct CDR3 sequences. The TCR sequence derives from a woman aged 18 to 75 in good health. Sequenced input: blood T cells: a sorted CD56 or NKG2C T cell subset, CD4+ or CD8+ T cells, or bulk PBMC T cells (not recorded which). This chain joins TRBV2 and TRBJ1-2; TCRdb gives TRBD1 as the D gene, but with no DNA this cannot be confirmed. The CDR3: CASSGQGANYGYTF. Variable domain in full (rest from reference TRBV2 and TRBJ1-2): EPEVTQTPSHQVTQMGQEVILRCVPISNHLYFYWYRQILGQKVEFLVSFYNNEISEKSEIFDDQFSVERPDGSNFTLKIRSTKLEDSAMYFCASSGQGANYGYTFGSGTRLTVV.